The rows below give T cell receptor beta chains drawn from one sample of a study of Ad26.COV2.S vaccination and SARS-CoV-2 variants. TCRdb's copy holds only in-frame clones and misses some; the assay was immunoSEQ multiplex PCR. The table lists approximately 350,000 clones, 80% to 90% of them singletons. This sample comprised peripheral blood, obtained in a trial of Ad26.COV2.S vaccine versus placebo. The receptor set was obtained from a person between 18 and 65 years old who received the Ad26.COV2.S COVID-19 vaccine or a placebo. Each CDR3 is given with its conserved first and last residue. D genes are given only for firm matches. Size values are once, few and many counts, or a class for expanded clones, and some rows have none.

J: TRBJ2-2
V: TRBV11-2
D: .
length: 15
size: .
DNA: TGTGCCAGCAGCAACGGACTCCGGAACACCGGGGAGCTGTTTTTT
CDR3: CASSNGLRNTGELFF

J: TRBJ1-1
V: TRBV6-5
D: .
length: 13
size: .
DNA: TGTGCCAGCAGTTACGGCGGGGCCACTGAAGCTTTCTTT
CDR3: CASSYGGATEAFF

J: TRBJ2-3
V: TRBV9
D: .
length: 12
size: .
DNA: TGTGCCAGCAGCGGACACACAGATACGCAGTATTTT
CDR3: CASSGHTDTQYF

J: TRBJ1-1
V: TRBV25-1
D: .
length: 15
size: .
DNA: TGTGCCAGCAGTCCGCTCTCGACAGAGAACACTGAAGCTTTCTTT
CDR3: CASSPLSTENTEAFF

J: TRBJ1-4
V: TRBV4-2
D: .
length: 15
size: .
DNA: TGTGCCAGCAGCCAAGATCGGGGTCGAGACGAAAAACTGTTTTTT
CDR3: CASSQDRGRDEKLFF

J: TRBJ2-7
V: TRBV6-5
D: TRBD1
length: 13
size: few
DNA: TGTGCCAGCAGGGACAGGGGACCCTACGAGCAGTACTTC
CDR3: CASRDRGPYEQYF

J: TRBJ2-7
V: TRBV11-2
D: TRBD2
length: 17
size: .
DNA: TGTGCCAGCAGCCCTCAGCGGTTAGCGGGAGGATCCTACGAGCAGTACTTC
CDR3: CASSPQRLAGGSYEQYF

J: TRBJ2-5
V: TRBV6-6
D: .
length: 13
size: .
DNA: TGTGCCAGCAGTTCGGACTATTCGGAGACCCAGTACTTC
CDR3: CASSSDYSETQYF

J: TRBJ1-5
V: TRBV12-5
D: .
length: 15
size: few
DNA: TGTGCTAGTGGCCCAGGACATTCGAGCAATCAGCCCCAGCATTTT
CDR3: CASGPGHSSNQPQHF

J: TRBJ2-2
V: TRBV30
D: .
length: 13
size: .
DNA: TGTGCCTGGGGTAGCGTGAACACCGGGGAGCTGTTTTTT
CDR3: CAWGSVNTGELFF

J: TRBJ1-3
V: TRBV3-1/TRBV3-2
D: TRBD1
length: 18
size: .
DNA: TGTGCCAGCAGCCCCCGCGGGCCAATCGACAGGGGGGTAAACACCATATATTTT
CDR3: CASSPRGPIDRGVNTIYF

J: TRBJ2-7
V: TRBV11-2
D: .
length: 14
size: .
DNA: TGTGCCAGCAGTCCTTTTTATGGCTCCTACGAGCAGTACTTC
CDR3: CASSPFYGSYEQYF

J: TRBJ1-2
V: TRBV20-1
D: TRBD1
length: 12
size: .
DNA: TGCAGTGCTAGTAGTCAGGGGGATGGCTACACCTTC
CDR3: CSASSQGDGYTF

J: TRBJ2-2
V: TRBV19
D: TRBD2
length: 15
size: once
DNA: TGTGCCAGTCAAGGACTAGCGGGAGTGACCGGGGAGCTGTTTTTT
CDR3: CASQGLAGVTGELFF

J: TRBJ2-2
V: TRBV29-1
D: .
length: 12
size: .
DNA: TGCAGCGTTGACGGGGACACCGGGGAGCTGTTTTTT
CDR3: CSVDGDTGELFF

J: TRBJ1-2
V: TRBV6-2/TRBV6-3
D: .
length: 13
size: .
DNA: TGTGCCAGCAGTCCCCTGATCAGCTATGGCTACACCTTC
CDR3: CASSPLISYGYTF

J: TRBJ1-4
V: TRBV3-1/TRBV3-2
D: .
length: 15
size: .
DNA: TGTGCCAGCAGCCAAGATATCGGGGAGGGGGAAAAACTGTTTTTT
CDR3: CASSQDIGEGEKLFF

J: TRBJ2-7
V: TRBV5-1
D: .
length: 14
size: .
DNA: TGCGCCAGCAGCTTGGGGGGACGTTACTACGAGCAGTACTTC
CDR3: CASSLGGRYYEQYF

J: TRBJ1-2
V: TRBV4-3
D: .
length: 13
size: once
DNA: TGCGCCAGCAGCCAAGACCCGGTCTATGGCTACACCTTC
CDR3: CASSQDPVYGYTF

J: TRBJ2-1
V: TRBV3-1/TRBV3-2
D: .
length: 13
size: once
DNA: TGTGCCAGCAGCCAGGGGGGGGCGGGAGAAGATTTCTTC
CDR3: CASSQGGAGEDFF

J: TRBJ1-1
V: TRBV2
D: TRBD1
length: 15
size: .
DNA: TGTGCCAGCAGTGCCATGGGACAGGTGAACACTGAAGCTTTCTTT
CDR3: CASSAMGQVNTEAFF

J: TRBJ2-1
V: TRBV19
D: .
length: 13
size: .
DNA: TGTGCCAGTATCGGCAGGGAATACAATGAGCAGTTCTTC
CDR3: CASIGREYNEQFF

J: TRBJ2-7
V: TRBV12-1
D: .
length: 11
size: .
DNA: TGTGCCAGCACGAACAGCTACGAGCAGTACTTC
CDR3: CASTNSYEQYF

J: TRBJ1-5
V: TRBV15
D: .
length: 14
size: few
DNA: TGTGCCACCAGCAGGGGTTTGAGCAATCAGCCCCAGCATTTT
CDR3: CATSRGLSNQPQHF

J: TRBJ2-7
V: TRBV11-3
D: TRBD2
length: 16
size: .
DNA: TGTGCCAGCAGCGTAAGTGGGCTAGCGGGCATCCACGAGCAGTACTTC
CDR3: CASSVSGLAGIHEQYF

J: TRBJ2-6
V: TRBV2
D: TRBD1
length: 16
size: .
DNA: TGTGCCAGCAGGGACAGGGGCCTCTCTGGGGCCAACGTCCTGACTTTC
CDR3: CASRDRGLSGANVLTF

J: TRBJ2-2
V: TRBV29-1
D: TRBD2
length: 14
size: .
DNA: TGCAGCGTTAGACTAGCGGGAGTTAGCGGGGAGCTGTTTTTT
CDR3: CSVRLAGVSGELFF

J: TRBJ1-2
V: TRBV5-1
D: .
length: 12
size: .
DNA: TGCGCCAGCAGCCCGGGGACCCGCGGCTACACCTTC
CDR3: CASSPGTRGYTF

J: TRBJ1-1
V: TRBV18
D: TRBD1
length: 15
size: once
DNA: TGTGCCAGCTCACCACAGGCCACAGGGGTGACTGAAGCTTTCTTT
CDR3: CASSPQATGVTEAFF

J: TRBJ2-5
V: TRBV12-3/TRBV12-4
D: .
length: 13
size: once
DNA: TGTGCCAGCAGTTTCAGGGGCGACGAGACCCAGTACTTC
CDR3: CASSFRGDETQYF

J: TRBJ2-1
V: TRBV7-9
D: .
length: 14
size: .
DNA: TGTGCCAGCAGCTTAGTCTCAGGGGCCAATGAGCAGTTCTTC
CDR3: CASSLVSGANEQFF

J: TRBJ2-5
V: TRBV4-3
D: .
length: 16
size: .
DNA: TGCGCCAGCAGCCCACGCGGGGCTGGAAGGCAAGAGACCCAGTACTTC
CDR3: CASSPRGAGRQETQYF

J: TRBJ2-5
V: TRBV2
D: .
length: 15
size: .
DNA: TGTGCCAGCAGCCTTACCCCGACAGCCCAAGGTACCCAGTACTTC
CDR3: CASSLTPTAQGTQYF

J: TRBJ1-4
V: TRBV9
D: .
length: 15
size: .
DNA: TGTGCCAGCAGCCCTCGATGGGAAGAGGGGGAAAAACTGTTTTTT
CDR3: CASSPRWEEGEKLFF

J: TRBJ2-1
V: TRBV5-4
D: .
length: 12
size: .
DNA: TGTGCCAGCAGCTTGGAAGGGTATGAGCAGTTCTTC
CDR3: CASSLEGYEQFF

J: TRBJ2-1
V: TRBV5-5
D: .
length: 17
size: .
DNA: TGTGCCAGCAGCCCAGGGACTGATAGCCTCTCCTACAATGAGCAGTTCTTC
CDR3: CASSPGTDSLSYNEQFF

J: TRBJ2-6
V: TRBV5-4
D: TRBD2
length: 19
size: .
DNA: TGTGCCAGCAGCTACTTCGGGACTAGCGGGATAGATGGGGCCAACGTCCTGACTTTC
CDR3: CASSYFGTSGIDGANVLTF

J: TRBJ2-3
V: TRBV11-3
D: TRBD2
length: 16
size: .
DNA: TGTGCCAGCAGCTTAGGTGGCGGGGGGCAAGCAGATACGCAGTATTTT
CDR3: CASSLGGGGQADTQYF

J: TRBJ1-1
V: TRBV7-2
D: .
length: 14
size: few
DNA: TGTGCCAGCAGCTTAGCGAGGACCGGCACTGAAGCTTTCTTT
CDR3: CASSLARTGTEAFF

J: TRBJ1-2
V: TRBV7-9
D: .
length: 13
size: .
DNA: TGTGCCAGCAGCTCGGTCCCGGACTATGGCTACACCTTC
CDR3: CASSSVPDYGYTF